This T cell receptor (beta chain) was sequenced for a study of PD-1 blockade in classical Hodgkin lymphoma. Assay used: immunoSEQ multiplex PCR; TCRdb lists only in-frame clones, some missing. The sample has 50,000 or so clones; approximately 73% are singletons. Study-level findings and limits: Healthy donors were reported to have higher baseline TCR diversity than newly diagnosed patients. CD4+ TCR diversity climbed significantly by C4D1, unlike CD8+ TCR diversity. Later analyses included only patients treated at least 1 year post-ASCT. Those achieving complete response showed baseline diversity like newly diagnosed patients.

Remarks on this clone: The antigen is undetermined.

Looked up from germline, CDR1 is SGHNT and CDR2 is YYREEE (reference sequence). Deletions cut 2 bases from V and 2 bases from J, with 10 bases between. CDR3 length equals 14 residues. All patients relapsed after autologous stem cell transplantation, and brentuximab vedotin exposure varied. This sequence was found in a human donor with classical Hodgkin lymphoma. Sequences were derived from peripheral blood mononuclear cells (PBMCs), sampled before the second cycle of nivolumab. The V and J genes are TRBV5-4 and TRBJ2-5; tentatively, D is TRBD2 (6 bases). CDR3 residues: CASSFGGTQETQYF. CDR3 sequence (DNA): TGTGCCAGCAGCTTCGGCGGGACTCAAGAGACCCAGTACTTC.